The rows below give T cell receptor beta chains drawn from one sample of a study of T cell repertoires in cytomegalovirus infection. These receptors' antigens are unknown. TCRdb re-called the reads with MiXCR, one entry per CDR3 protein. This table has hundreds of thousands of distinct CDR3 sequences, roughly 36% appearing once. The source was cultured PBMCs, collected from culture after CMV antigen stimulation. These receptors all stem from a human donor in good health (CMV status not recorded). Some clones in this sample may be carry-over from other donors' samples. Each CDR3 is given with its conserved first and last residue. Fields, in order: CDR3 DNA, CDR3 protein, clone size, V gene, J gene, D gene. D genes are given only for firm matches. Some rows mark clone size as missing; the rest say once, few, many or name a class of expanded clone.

CDR3 DNA: TGTGCCAGTGGAGGGGAACGCAATCAGCCCCAGCATTTT; CDR3 protein: CASGGERNQPQHF; clone size: -; V gene: TRBV19; J gene: TRBJ1-5; D gene: -
CDR3 DNA: TGTGCCAGCAGTGGAACGCGCGGCAGCAATCAGCCCCAGCATTTT; CDR3 protein: CASSGTRGSNQPQHF; clone size: -; V gene: TRBV6-1; J gene: TRBJ1-5; D gene: -
CDR3 DNA: TGTGCCAGCAGCTTACATTCATTTGATGAAAAACTGTTTTTT; CDR3 protein: CASSLHSFDEKLFF; clone size: few; V gene: TRBV7-9; J gene: TRBJ1-4; D gene: -
CDR3 DNA: TGTGCCATCAGTGACGGGGACGGCTACACCTTC; CDR3 protein: CAISDGDGYTF; clone size: few; V gene: TRBV10-3; J gene: TRBJ1-2; D gene: -
CDR3 DNA: TGTGCCAGCAGCCCCTGGGGTAGCGGGGGGGAAGATACGCAGTATTTT; CDR3 protein: CASSPWGSGGEDTQYF; clone size: many; V gene: TRBV7-2; J gene: TRBJ2-3; D gene: TRBD2
CDR3 DNA: TGTGCCAGCAGCTTCACGCCTAGCGGGACCTACGAGCAGTACTTC; CDR3 protein: CASSFTPSGTYEQYF; clone size: few; V gene: TRBV7-2; J gene: TRBJ2-7; D gene: TRBD2
CDR3 DNA: TGTGCCAGCAGCTTACTGGGGAAGAACACTGAAGCTTTCTTT; CDR3 protein: CASSLLGKNTEAFF; clone size: many; V gene: TRBV7-2; J gene: TRBJ1-1; D gene: -
CDR3 DNA: TGCAGTGCTAGGAGGCGTGATAGCGGGAGGGGGTCTTACAATGAGCAGTTCTTC; CDR3 protein: CSARRRDSGRGSYNEQFF; clone size: -; V gene: TRBV20-1; J gene: TRBJ2-1; D gene: TRBD2
CDR3 DNA: TGTGCCAGCAGCCCCCGAATTGGACAGCCTTATAGCAATCAGCCCCAGCATTTT; CDR3 protein: CASSPRIGQPYSNQPQHF; clone size: -; V gene: TRBV27; J gene: TRBJ1-5; D gene: -
CDR3 DNA: TGTGCCACCAGCAGAGATAAAGCCCAGAAGGATACGCAGTATTTT; CDR3 protein: CATSRDKAQKDTQYF; clone size: -; V gene: TRBV15; J gene: TRBJ2-3; D gene: -
CDR3 DNA: TGTGCCAGCTCACCAGCTTTAGCGGGCACCTACGAGCAGTACTTC; CDR3 protein: CASSPALAGTYEQYF; clone size: few; V gene: TRBV18; J gene: TRBJ2-7; D gene: TRBD2
CDR3 DNA: TGTTATACCGGACAATTTAATTCACCCCTCCACTTT; CDR3 protein: CYTGQFNSPLHF; clone size: -; V gene: TRBV25-1; J gene: TRBJ1-6; D gene: -
CDR3 DNA: TGTGCCAGCATCTCAGGGTTAATGAACACTGAAGCTTTCTTT; CDR3 protein: CASISGLMNTEAFF; clone size: -; V gene: TRBV6-1; J gene: TRBJ1-1; D gene: -
CDR3 DNA: TGCGCCAGCAGCCCCGGGGAACCTGGACAGCCCCAGCATTTT; CDR3 protein: CASSPGEPGQPQHF; clone size: -; V gene: TRBV5-1; J gene: TRBJ1-5; D gene: -
CDR3 DNA: TGTGCCAGCAGCCCTTCCCTTGAGACAGATACGCAGTATTTT; CDR3 protein: CASSPSLETDTQYF; clone size: many; V gene: TRBV7-2; J gene: TRBJ2-3; D gene: -
CDR3 DNA: TGTGCCAGCAGCTTTGTACCGAGCGGCAATCAGCCCCAGCATTTT; CDR3 protein: CASSFVPSGNQPQHF; clone size: -; V gene: TRBV7-2; J gene: TRBJ1-5; D gene: -
CDR3 DNA: TGTGCCAGCAGCTTAGAACTTGCTAGCGGGAAAGTTGGGCAAGAGACCCAGTACTTC; CDR3 protein: CASSLELASGKVGQETQYF; clone size: -; V gene: TRBV7-2; J gene: TRBJ2-5; D gene: TRBD2
CDR3 DNA: TGTGCCAGCAGTTACTTCGCAGGGACCTATGGCTACACCTTC; CDR3 protein: CASSYFAGTYGYTF; clone size: few; V gene: TRBV6-2/TRBV6-3; J gene: TRBJ1-2; D gene: -
CDR3 DNA: TGTGCCAGCAGCCCTCAGGGGGCTGCCCAGCCCCAGCATTTT; CDR3 protein: CASSPQGAAQPQHF; clone size: -; V gene: TRBV7-2; J gene: TRBJ1-5; D gene: TRBD1
CDR3 DNA: TGTGCCAGCAGCGCCCGGTACAGGGCCTACGAGCAGTACTTC; CDR3 protein: CASSARYRAYEQYF; clone size: -; V gene: TRBV11-2; J gene: TRBJ2-7; D gene: -
CDR3 DNA: TGTGCCAGCAGTTTAAGGGGGGAGCGTGAGCAGTTCTTC; CDR3 protein: CASSLRGEREQFF; clone size: few; V gene: TRBV27; J gene: TRBJ2-1; D gene: -
CDR3 DNA: TGTGCCAGCAGTCGGACTAGCGGAGTCGGGGAGCTGTTTTTT; CDR3 protein: CASSRTSGVGELFF; clone size: many; V gene: TRBV7-6; J gene: TRBJ2-2; D gene: TRBD2
CDR3 DNA: TGTGCCAGTACAGGTTATAGCAATCAGCCCCAGCATTTT; CDR3 protein: CASTGYSNQPQHF; clone size: -; V gene: TRBV19; J gene: TRBJ1-5; D gene: -
CDR3 DNA: TGTGCCAGCAGCTTAGTATGGCTAGGTTTAACCTACGAGCAGTACTTC; CDR3 protein: CASSLVWLGLTYEQYF; clone size: -; V gene: TRBV7-8; J gene: TRBJ2-7; D gene: -